The 30 T cell receptor beta chains below were found in one sample sequenced in a study of T cell repertoires in cytomegalovirus infection (dated by TCRdb to about 2019). These receptors lack a known antigen. The treatment or condition label of this sample denotes: in vitro stimulation with specific CMV peptide epitopes to enrich CMV-specific T cells. Sequenced on an Illumina HiSeq 1500. TCRdb handled the public reads itself, with Q25 trimming in fastp and clone calling in MiXCR, and kept productive beta chains. Each CDR3 protein appears once, grouped with its most common genes and DNA. Within this sample are a few hundred thousand distinct CDR3 sequences, with around 40% of them counted one time only. The ten largest clones represent around 46% of the sample. Material: cultured PBMCs, obtained from culture after CMV antigen stimulation. The receptors were gathered from a human donor in good health (CMV status not recorded). Some clones in this sample may be carry-over from other donors' samples.

The chain carries TRBV7-2 and TRBJ1-5; D gene unclear. This CDR3 spans 13 amino acids. Deletions cut 6 bases from V and 5 bases from J, with 11 bases between. CDR1 is SGHTA and CDR2 is FQGNSA in the germline V gene. CDR3 loop: CASSPGPDQPQHF. The DNA of the CDR3 is TGTGCCAGCAGTCCTGGTCCTGATCAGCCCCAGCATTTT.

V is TRBV20-1 and J is TRBJ1-3, with a tentative D call TRBD1 (6 bases). The CDR3 runs to 14 residues. CDR1 is DFQATT and CDR2 is SNEGSKA in the germline V gene (reference sequence). Trimming left V 2 bases short and J 4 bases short, with 12 bases between. CDR3 nucleotides: TGCAGTGCTAGAAGGACAGCTACAGGAAACACCATATATTTT. Its translation is CSARRTATGNTIYF.

The chain is built from TRBV27 and TRBJ2-7, with 8 bases lining up with TRBD1. V dropped 4 bases and J dropped 3; count of bases not matched to a gene: 11. The CDR3 has 16 residues. Germline-derived CDR1 and CDR2 are MNHEY and SMNVEV (reference sequence). In DNA form, the CDR3 reads TGTGCCAGCAGTTCCTACGAGGCAGGGGGCTACTACGAGCAGTACTTC. Translated: CASSSYEAGGYYEQYF.

This rearrangement joins TRBV28 to TRBJ2-7; 7 bases align to TRBD1. Germline CDR1 reads MDHEN; CDR2 reads SYDVKM. CDR3 size: 14 residues. Trimming took 6 bases from V and 2 from J; bases not matched to a gene: 7. CDR3 in amino acids: CASRGQTNTYEQYF. The DNA for the CDR3 is TGTGCCAGCAGGGGACAGACAAACACCTACGAGCAGTACTTC.

The gene calls are TRBV6-2 or TRBV6-3 and TRBJ2-1; TRBD2 aligns across 9 bases. The CDR3 contains 14 residues. With 5 bases clipped from V and 7 bases from J, the junction kept 6 bases outside the gene matches. The germline V gene encodes CDR1 MNHEY and CDR2 SVGEGT. The CDR3 is CASSAGLARNEQFF. The CDR3 bases are TGTGCCAGCAGTGCAGGACTAGCGCGTAATGAGCAGTTCTTC.

This clonotype has just a few counts. The genes are TRBV12-3 or TRBV12-4 and TRBJ1-6; unclear D gene. Between the trimmed V and J ends, which lost 0 bases and 10 bases, there was a span of 7 bases. The CDR3 sequence is 13 residues long. The CDR3 DNA is TGTGCCAGCAGTTTAGCTGAGGGATCACCCCTCCACTTT. Translation: CASSLAEGSPLHF.

The V call is TRBV6-2 or TRBV6-3, the J call TRBJ2-5; perhaps D is TRBD1 or TRBD2 (5 bases each). Germline-derived CDR1 and CDR2 are MNHEY and SVGEGT. The CDR3 sequence is 13 residues long. Trimming removed 8 bases at V and 6 bases at J, with 16 bases between. This CDR3 is CASGGHTKKTQYF. The CDR3 bases are TGTGCCAGCGGAGGACACACAAAAAAGACCCAGTACTTC.

The rearrangement links TRBV12-3 or TRBV12-4 to TRBJ2-1, with TRBD2 matching 7 bases. The CDR3 is 14 residues long. V shed 3 bases and J 8 bases; nucleotides not matched to a gene: 7. The CDR3 coding sequence is TGTGCCAGCAGTTTTGACGCTCGGGGGGATGAGCAGTTCTTC. As protein: CASSFDARGDEQFF.

This clonotype was picked up one time. The DNA of the CDR3 is TGCGCCAGCAGCCCCGGTGATAGCCACAATGAGCAGTTCTTC. This gives the protein CASSPGDSHNEQFF. The chain is built from TRBV5-1 and TRBJ2-1; D not resolved. The CDR3 is made up of 14 amino acids. CDR1 is SGHRS, CDR2 YFSETQ, per germline. Trimming stripped 4 bases from V and 5 bases from J, with 13 bases between. The variable domain in full, with the rest retrieved from reference TRBV5-1 and TRBJ2-1, is KAGVTQTPRYLIKTRGQQVTLSCSPISGHRSVSWYQQTPGQGLQFLFEYFSETQRNKGNFPGRFSGRQFSNSRSEMNVSTLELGDSALYLCASSPGDSHNEQFFGPGTRLTVL.

This clonotype has a single count. This chain uses TRBV25-1 with TRBJ2-7; D possibly corresponds to TRBD2 (5 bases). Between the trimmed V and J ends, which lost 8 bases and 3 bases, there was a span of 14 bases. The germline CDR1 and CDR2 sequences are MGHDK and SYGVNS. This CDR3 contains 13 residues. This chain's CDR3 is CASPPLAFYEQYF. The CDR3 nucleotides read TGTGCCAGCCCCCCGCTAGCCTTCTACGAGCAGTACTTC.

The chain links TRBV7-2 to TRBJ2-2; no definite D call. This CDR3 contains 16 residues. In germline, CDR1 is SGHTA, CDR2 FQGNSA. The germline V and J ends were trimmed by 1 base and 6 bases, with 15 bases remaining between them. The CDR3 region is CASSLDWSLGSGELFF. The CDR3 coding sequence is TGTGCCAGCAGCTTAGACTGGTCACTGGGGTCCGGGGAGCTGTTTTTT.

In DNA form, the CDR3 reads TGTGCCAGCAGCCGACTACTAGGCAGTGAGCAGTTCTTC. It codes for CASSRLLGSEQFF. The rearrangement uses TRBV7-9 and TRBJ2-1; D is perhaps TRBD2 (5 bases). Germline V gene lookup returns CDR1 SEHNR and CDR2 FQNEAQ (reference sequence). This CDR3 region has 13 residues. The ends were cut back, 5 bases at V and 9 bases at J, with 14 bases in the middle.

The rearrangement uses TRBV7-2 and TRBJ2-1; 10 bases agree with TRBD2. This CDR3 comprises 16 residues. Germline lookup yields CDR1 SGHTA and CDR2 FQGNSA. With V trimmed by 5 bases and J by 2 bases, 6 bases remained unmatched. The CDR3 reads CASSHSGTSAYNEQFF. The CDR3 DNA follows: TGTGCCAGCAGCCATTCCGGGACTAGCGCCTACAATGAGCAGTTCTTC.

The rearrangement uses TRBV29-1 and TRBJ1-2; D unclear. With 3 bases removed from V and 4 bases from J, the gap between germline ends came to 15 bases. CDR1 is SQVTM and CDR2 is ANQGSEA in the germline V gene. CDR3 length equals 14 residues. This CDR3 is CSVDSHEGFYGYTF. CDR3 coding DNA: TGCAGCGTTGATTCCCATGAGGGTTTCTATGGCTACACCTTC.

In this sample, this clonotype turned up a few times. The gene calls are TRBV12-3 or TRBV12-4 and TRBJ2-5, with a tentative D call TRBD2 (5 bases). The CDR3 is 14 residues long. Trimming stripped 3 bases from V and 4 bases from J, with 12 bases between. The CDR3 nucleotides are TGTGCCAGCAGTTTTAGCGCGAGCCTAGAGACCCAGTACTTC. Its protein product is CASSFSASLETQYF.

The rearrangement uses TRBV6-5 and TRBJ1-2, with D tentatively TRBD1 (6 bases). Trimming removed 5 bases at V and 8 bases at J, with 15 bases between. The CDR3 runs to 13 residues. The germline gives CDR1 MNHEY, CDR2 SVGAGI. The CDR3 loop reads CASSDGTPSGYTF. The CDR3 coding sequence is TGTGCCAGCAGTGACGGGACACCCTCCGGCTACACCTTC.

A few counts support this clonotype. V usage is TRBV6-5 and J usage is TRBJ1-5; tentatively, D is TRBD1 (5 bases). V lost 2 bases to trimming and J lost 7 bases, with 9 bases between them. This CDR3 comprises 13 residues. The germline V gene has CDR1 MNHEY and CDR2 SVGAGI. The chain's CDR3 is CASSYKEGQPQHF. The CDR3 nucleotides are TGTGCCAGCAGTTACAAGGAGGGGCAGCCCCAGCATTTT.

V gene TRBV9 combines with J gene TRBJ2-7, with no clear D. The CDR3 consists of 15 residues. The V and J ends lost 3 bases and 0 bases respectively, with 13 bases between them. Looked up from germline, CDR1 is SGDLS and CDR2 is YYNGEE. The CDR3 bases are TGTGCCAGCAGCGCCAGCACGGGTAGCTCCTACGAGCAGTACTTC. Its translation is CASSASTGSSYEQYF.

This clonotype has a handful of counts. The V gene is TRBV7-2, the J gene TRBJ1-2; D perhaps matches TRBD1 (5 bases). This CDR3 has 15 amino acids. Germline V gene lookup returns CDR1 SGHTA and CDR2 FQGNSA. V was shortened by 0 bases and J by 3 bases, with 11 bases between the two germline ends. The CDR3 DNA follows: TGTGCCAGCAGCTTAGCGGCCGGGACCTACTATGGCTACACCTTC. Translating it yields CASSLAAGTYYGYTF.

The chain uses TRBV29-1 and TRBJ2-3; possibly TRBD2 for D (5 bases). CDR1 is SQVTM and CDR2 is ANQGSEA in the germline V gene. The CDR3 totals 15 residues. Between the trimmed V and J ends, which lost 1 base and 2 bases, there was a span of 13 bases. The CDR3 coding sequence is TGCAGCGTTGAAGGCTTCAGCGGATCCACAGATACGCAGTATTTT. Its translation is CSVEGFSGSTDTQYF.

The V and J genes are TRBV19 and TRBJ1-1; D call uncertain. V was cut by 11 bases and J by 2 bases, with 15 bases left in between. The germline V gene has CDR1 LNHDA and CDR2 SQIVND (reference sequence). CDR3 length: 13 amino acids. The DNA of the CDR3 is TGTGCCTCCGTTGGATACAGAAACACTGAAGCTTTCTTT. Amino acids: CASVGYRNTEAFF.

The chain couples TRBV7-4 to TRBJ2-5, with 9 bases fitting TRBD1. With V trimmed by 0 bases and J by 9 bases, 8 bases remained unmatched. From germline, CDR1 is SGHVT and CDR2 SQSDAQ. CDR3 size: 15 residues. The CDR3 nucleotides read TGTGCCAGCAGCTTAGCGACAGGGGGTCCCGAGGCCCAGTACTTC. Translated, it gives CASSLATGGPEAQYF.

This clonotype was seen a handful of times. The chain carries TRBV7-2 and TRBJ1-1; D ambiguous. Trimming left V 4 bases short and J 0 bases short, with 9 bases between. The length of the CDR3 is 14 residues. CDR1 SGHTA and CDR2 FQGNSA come from the germline V gene. The CDR3 spells CASSSRVMNTEAFF. CDR3 bases: TGTGCCAGCAGCTCTAGGGTGATGAACACTGAAGCTTTCTTT. Variable domain in full (rest from reference TRBV7-2 and TRBJ1-1): GAGVSQSPSNKVTEKGKDVELRCDPISGHTALYWYRQSLGQGLEFLIYFQGNSAPDKSGLPSDRFSAERTGGSVSTLTIQRTQQEDSAVYLCASSSRVMNTEAFFGQGTRLTVV.

This clonotype was counted only a few times. The V call is TRBV7-8, the J call TRBJ2-3; TRBD2 matches at 8 bases. The germline gives CDR1 SGHVS, CDR2 FQNEAQ. The ends lost 4 bases at V and 5 bases at J; junction bases unmatched: 8. The CDR3 runs 15 residues. In nucleotides, the CDR3 is TGTGCCAGCAGCTCAACGGGGGGGCCTATAGATACGCAGTATTTT. Translating gives CASSSTGGPIDTQYF.

The chain uses TRBV6-6 and TRBJ1-4, with D uncertain. The length of the CDR3 is 14 residues. Germline V lookup: CDR1 MNHNY, CDR2 SVGAGI (reference sequence). Trimming removed 7 bases from V and 3 bases from J, with 12 bases in between. The DNA of the CDR3 is TGTGCCAGCATGGGCCTAGCGGCTAATGAAAAACTGTTTTTT. The encoded protein is CASMGLAANEKLFF.

This sequence joins TRBV7-2 and TRBJ2-1, with TRBD1 as a possible D gene (7 bases). Trimming removed 5 bases at V and 8 bases at J, with 16 bases between. Germline V gene lookup returns CDR1 SGHTA and CDR2 FQGNSA. This CDR3 region has 14 residues. CDR3 coding DNA: TGTGCCAGCAGCCGCCAGGGGGGATGGGATGAGCAGTTCTTC. Amino acids: CASSRQGGWDEQFF.

This clonotype was seen more than once but under ten times. The chain combines TRBV4-2 with TRBJ2-6, with D possibly being TRBD1 or TRBD2 (5 bases each). Germline CDR1 is LGHNA and CDR2 is YNFKEQ. V was trimmed by 0 bases and J by 0 bases, leaving 6 bases between them. This CDR3 is built from 16 residues. The CDR3 is CASSQDGTSGANVLTF. The DNA for the CDR3 is TGTGCCAGCAGCCAAGATGGGACCTCTGGGGCCAACGTCCTGACTTTC.

The J gene is TRBJ2-7, the V gene TRBV6-2 or TRBV6-3; 13 bases match TRBD2. Germline trimming cut 6 bases from V and 4 bases from J; bases unmatched to any gene: 18. The CDR3 is made up of 19 amino acids. Germline values: CDR1 MNHEY, CDR2 SVGEGT. The CDR3 nucleotides read TGTGCCAGCAGCGCCCGAGGTGGGCTCCGGACTAGCGGGAGTTACGAGCAGTACTTC. Protein: CASSARGGLRTSGSYEQYF.

This clonotype occurred many times. The chain couples TRBV7-2 to TRBJ1-5; a possible D gene is TRBD1 (6 bases). Germline loops: CDR1 SGHTA, CDR2 FQGNSA. Trimming shortened V by 5 bases and J by 6 bases, and 8 bases separated the two germline ends. This CDR3 spans 12 amino acids. Written as DNA, the CDR3 is TGTGCCAGCAGCCAGGACAGTCAGCCCCAGCATTTT. Its translation: CASSQDSQPQHF.

This rearrangement joins TRBV6-2 or TRBV6-3 to TRBJ2-4, with TRBD2 matching over 8 bases. CDR1 and CDR2 (germline): MNHEY, SVGEGT. Unmatched junction bases numbered 5, after V lost 7 bases and J lost 0 bases. CDR3 length equals 15 residues. The CDR3 DNA reads TGTGCCAGCAACCCGGGGGGGATAGCCAAAAACATTCAGTACTTC. It specifies CASNPGGIAKNIQYF.